This entry lists 12 T cell receptor beta chains sequenced from one sample in a study of hypomethylating agent response in myelodysplastic syndrome. Profiled with immunoSEQ multiplex PCR; TCRdb holds only in-frame clones, not every one. This sample has roughly 1,500 clones, with under 90% found just once. This specimen consisted of bone marrow, obtained before or after starting hypomethylating agent treatment for myelodysplastic syndrome (not recorded which). These receptors were obtained from a human donor with myelodysplastic syndrome.

This clone was found once. CDR3 DNA sequence: TGTGCCACCAGCAGAGTGGGGGGATCTGGAAACACCATATATTTT. Translation gives CATSRVGGSGNTIYF. V is TRBV15 and J is TRBJ1-3, with D perhaps TRBD1 (5 bases). This CDR3 region has 15 residues. Germline V gene lookup returns CDR1 LNHNV and CDR2 YYDKDF (reference sequence). Trimming cost V 1 base and J 1 base, with 8 bases left between them.

The V call is TRBV6-4, the J call TRBJ2-6; unclear D gene. This CDR3 is built from 18 residues. Germline V gene lookup returns CDR1 MRHNA and CDR2 SNTAGT. V was pared by 5 bases and J by 5 bases, with 22 bases between. CDR3 amino acids: CASSCVDTRQSRANVLTF. For the CDR3, the DNA is TGTGCCAGCAGTTGCGTCGACACACGACAAAGTCGGGCCAACGTCCTGACTTTC.

The DNA of the CDR3 is TGCGCCAGCAGCCAAGAGTTACGGGGAAGAGGCTACACCTTC. This codes for CASSQELRGRGYTF. The chain combines TRBV4-3 with TRBJ1-2, with no clear D. V was pared by 0 bases and J by 8 bases, with 13 bases between. CDR1 and CDR2 from the germline V gene are LGHNA and YSLEER. This CDR3 comprises 14 residues.

This clone showed up just a few times. The chain recombines TRBV7-2 with TRBJ1-5, with D perhaps matching TRBD1 (6 bases). Trimming took off 6 bases at V and 3 bases at J, with 12 bases between the two ends. Germline V gene data show CDR1 as SGHTA and CDR2 as FQGNSA. The CDR3 spans 14 residues. The CDR3 loop is CASSSGGPNQPQHF. The CDR3, as DNA: TGTGCCAGCAGTTCCGGGGGGCCCAATCAGCCCCAGCATTTT.

The chain uses TRBV19 and TRBJ1-2; no clear D. V was clipped by 8 bases and J by 4 bases, with 14 bases between them. The V gene's germline CDR1 is LNHDA and CDR2 SQIVND (reference sequence). CDR3 length: 13 amino acids. Here the CDR3 reads CASLGPIGYGYTF. In DNA form, the CDR3 reads TGTGCCAGTCTAGGGCCCATTGGCTATGGCTACACCTTC.

The CDR3 protein is CASRGNSVGGELFF. CDR3 in DNA: TGTGCCAGCAGGGGAAATAGCGTCGGCGGGGAGCTGTTTTTT. This rearrangement joins TRBV2 to TRBJ2-2; the D gene is possibly TRBD2 (5 bases). In germline, CDR1 is SNHLY, CDR2 FYNNEI. V shed 6 bases and J shed 7 bases, with 15 bases lying between them. The CDR3 runs to 14 residues. The complete variable domain, with remaining parts taken from reference TRBV2 and TRBJ2-2, reads EPEVTQTPSHQVTQMGQEVILRCVPISNHLYFYWYRQILGQKVEFLVSFYNNEISEKSEIFDDQFSVERPDGSNFTLKIRSTKLEDSAMYFCASRGNSVGGELFFGEGSRLTVL.

The chain employs TRBV7-4 and TRBJ2-7; D might be TRBD1 (6 bases). The CDR3 length is 14 residues. The germline CDR1 and CDR2 sequences are SGHVT and SQSDAQ. The germline V and J ends were trimmed by 1 base and 7 bases, with 14 bases remaining between them. The CDR3 nucleotides are TGTGCCAGCAGCTTAGGGCAGCCGGGGACAGAGCAGTACTTC. It codes for CASSLGQPGTEQYF.

This clone was detected only once. The rearrangement uses TRBV5-5 and TRBJ1-5, with 7 bases that match TRBD1. This CDR3 is built from 15 residues. The V gene's germline CDR1 is SGHKS and CDR2 YYEKEE (reference sequence). V was pared by 3 bases and J by 0 bases, with 3 bases of the junction left unmatched. Here the CDR3 DNA reads TGTGCCAGCAGCTGGGGACAGTATAGCAATCAGCCCCAGCATTTT. Encoded protein: CASSWGQYSNQPQHF.

This clone was seen more than once but under ten times. The V and J genes are TRBV2 and TRBJ1-2; D is unresolved. Germline V gives CDR1 SNHLY, CDR2 FYNNEI. The CDR3 is made up of 12 amino acids. The V and J ends lost 4 bases and 2 bases respectively, with 5 bases between them. CDR3 in DNA: TGTGCCAGCAGTGTGTCCAACTATGGCTACACCTTC. Protein product: CASSVSNYGYTF.

CDR3 DNA sequence: TGTGCCAGCAGGGGACAGGGGACGGGCGTGCACACTGAAGCTTTCTTT. Translation: CASRGQGTGVHTEAFF. The V and J genes are TRBV28 and TRBJ1-1, with 10 positions matching TRBD1. The length of the CDR3 is 16 residues. Germline lookup yields CDR1 MDHEN and CDR2 SYDVKM. J was trimmed by 3 bases and V by 6 bases; bases with no gene match: 10.

The genes are TRBV19 and TRBJ1-5, with D uncertain. From germline, CDR1 is LNHDA and CDR2 SQIVND (reference sequence). Trimming took 5 bases from V and 0 from J, leaving 17 bases between them. The CDR3 totals 17 residues. The CDR3, as DNA: TGTGCCAGTAGTTTTTTTTTCCGAGACTATAGCAATCAGCCCCAGCATTTT. It is translated as CASSFFFRDYSNQPQHF.

The CDR3: CASSFDSEQFF. CDR3 DNA: TGTGCCAGCAGTTTCGACAGTGAGCAGTTCTTC. The chain joins TRBV6-1 to TRBJ2-1; tentatively, D is TRBD1 (5 bases). The CDR3 spans 11 residues. The V end lost 5 bases, the J end lost 9 bases, and 8 bases lay between the germline ends. Germline loops: CDR1 MNHNS, CDR2 SASEGT.